One T cell receptor (beta chain) is described in this entry. Antigen specificity is unknown. TCRdb fed the 5' RACE reads into MiXCR, producing one record per CDR3 protein. The table has under 550,000 distinct CDR3 sequences, just over 20% seen once. The record originates from a study of T cells after yellow fever vaccination. Germline V gene lookup returns CDR1 SGHRS and CDR2 YFSETQ. V lost 0 bases and J lost 4; bases outside the gene matches: 15. The CDR3 has 19 amino acids. General study points: Post-booster repertoires again held most primary-vaccination clones (roughly 95% CD4, 88% CD8).

Sequencing was performed on PBMCs, taken 21 days after the first yellow fever vaccination. The receptor was isolated from a man aged 18 to 29 who received the YFV17D yellow fever vaccine. J is TRBJ2-1 and V is TRBV5-1; 8 positions match TRBD2. The CDR3 DNA follows: TGCGCCAGCAGCTTGGAAGTAGCGGGGAAAATGGAGCCTTACAATGAGCAGTTCTTC. As protein: CASSLEVAGKMEPYNEQFF.